This T cell receptor (beta chain) was obtained from a study of T cell repertoires in cytomegalovirus infection. Whole-study context: Indications came from public TCR beta signatures; they pointed to CMV infection and to a matching HLA type. Study-wide results and limits: HLA-C-restricted CMV-specific TCR beta clonotypes prevailed in the ex vivo response. Summed public TCR beta family frequency identified CMV carriers bearing the relevant HLA.

One entry per CDR3 protein, called by TCRdb with MiXCR from the reads. The sample lists about 700,000 distinct CDR3 sequences, approximately 33% occurring once. The sample holds a few counts of this clonotype. The antigen is not known. The V gene's germline CDR1 is LNHNV and CDR2 YYDKDF (reference sequence). With 4 bases removed from V and 1 base from J, the gap between germline ends came to 11 bases. The CDR3 covers 15 residues. This specimen consisted of cultured PBMCs, obtained from culture after CMV antigen stimulation. The rearrangement uses TRBV15 and TRBJ1-5; no definite D call. The sequence was collected from a human donor in good health (CMV status not recorded). Some clones in this sample may be carry-over from other donors' samples. The CDR3, as DNA: TGTGCCACCAGCATAGGACGAATGAGCAATCAGCCCCAGCATTTT. Protein sequence: CATSIGRMSNQPQHF.